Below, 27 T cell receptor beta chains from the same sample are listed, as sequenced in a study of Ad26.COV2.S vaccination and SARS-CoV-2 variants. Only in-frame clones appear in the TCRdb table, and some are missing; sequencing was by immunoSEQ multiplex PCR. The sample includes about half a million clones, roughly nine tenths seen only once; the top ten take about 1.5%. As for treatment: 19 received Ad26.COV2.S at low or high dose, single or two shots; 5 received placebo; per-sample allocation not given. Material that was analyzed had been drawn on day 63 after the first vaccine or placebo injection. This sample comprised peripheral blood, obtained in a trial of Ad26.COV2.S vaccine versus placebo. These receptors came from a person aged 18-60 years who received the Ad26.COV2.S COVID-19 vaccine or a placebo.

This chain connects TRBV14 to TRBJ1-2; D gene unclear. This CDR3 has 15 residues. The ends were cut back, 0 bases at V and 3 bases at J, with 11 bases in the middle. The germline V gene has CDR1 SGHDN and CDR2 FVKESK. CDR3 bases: TGTGCCAGCAGCCAAGATCCGGGGTTTGACTATGGCTACACCTTC. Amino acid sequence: CASSQDPGFDYGYTF.

Written as DNA, the CDR3 is TGCGCCAGCAGCTTGGGGCATGGGCGCGGATGGTACAATGAGCAGTTCTTC. This translates into CASSLGHGRGWYNEQFF. V is TRBV5-1 and J is TRBJ2-1; D remains ambiguous. CDR1 is SGHRS, CDR2 YFSETQ, per germline. The CDR3 consists of 17 residues. V was shortened by 0 bases and J by 4 bases, with 17 bases between the two germline ends.

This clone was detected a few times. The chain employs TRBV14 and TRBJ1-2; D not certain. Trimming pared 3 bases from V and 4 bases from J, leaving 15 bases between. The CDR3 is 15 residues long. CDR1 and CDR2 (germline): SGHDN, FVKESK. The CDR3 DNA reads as TGTGCCAGCAGCCAGTGGGCCTCAGGTGGCTATGGCTACACCTTC. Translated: CASSQWASGGYGYTF.

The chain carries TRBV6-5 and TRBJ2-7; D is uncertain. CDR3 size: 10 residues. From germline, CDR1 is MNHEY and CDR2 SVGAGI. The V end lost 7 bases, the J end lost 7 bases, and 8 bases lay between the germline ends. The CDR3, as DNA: TGTGCCAGCACCGCTGGGGAGCAGTACTTC. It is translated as CASTAGEQYF.

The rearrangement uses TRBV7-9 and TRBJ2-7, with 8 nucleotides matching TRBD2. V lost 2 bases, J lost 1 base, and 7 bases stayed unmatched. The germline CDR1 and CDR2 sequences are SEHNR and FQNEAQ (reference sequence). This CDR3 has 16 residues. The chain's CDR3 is CASSLSRGTRSYEQYF. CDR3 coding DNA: TGTGCCAGCAGCTTATCCCGCGGGACTAGGTCCTACGAGCAGTACTTC.

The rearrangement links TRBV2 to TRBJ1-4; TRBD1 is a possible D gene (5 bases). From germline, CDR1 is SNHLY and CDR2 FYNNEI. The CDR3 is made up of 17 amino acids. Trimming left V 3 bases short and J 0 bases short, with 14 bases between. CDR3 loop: CASSDRGAAATNEKLFF. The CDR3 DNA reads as TGTGCCAGCAGTGACCGCGGGGCGGCAGCAACTAATGAAAAACTGTTTTTT.

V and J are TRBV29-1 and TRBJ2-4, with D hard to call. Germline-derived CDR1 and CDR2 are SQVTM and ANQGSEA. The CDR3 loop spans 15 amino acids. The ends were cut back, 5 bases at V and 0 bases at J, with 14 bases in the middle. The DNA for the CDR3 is TGCAGCGTTTCCTTCGGTCTCCCAGCCAAAAACATTCAGTACTTC. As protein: CSVSFGLPAKNIQYF.

CDR3 loop: CASSLRRDQPQHF. In DNA, the CDR3 is TGTGCCAGTAGTCTGAGGCGGGATCAGCCCCAGCATTTT. The gene calls are TRBV19 and TRBJ1-5; D gene unclear. Trimming shortened V by 5 bases and J by 5 bases, and 10 bases separated the two germline ends. From germline, CDR1 is LNHDA and CDR2 SQIVND (reference sequence). This CDR3 is 13 amino acids long.

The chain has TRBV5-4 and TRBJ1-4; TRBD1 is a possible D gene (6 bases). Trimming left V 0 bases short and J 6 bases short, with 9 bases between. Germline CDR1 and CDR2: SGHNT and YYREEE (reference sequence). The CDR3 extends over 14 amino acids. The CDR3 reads CASSLDRTDEKLFF. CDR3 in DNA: TGTGCCAGCAGCTTGGATAGGACAGATGAAAAACTGTTTTTT.

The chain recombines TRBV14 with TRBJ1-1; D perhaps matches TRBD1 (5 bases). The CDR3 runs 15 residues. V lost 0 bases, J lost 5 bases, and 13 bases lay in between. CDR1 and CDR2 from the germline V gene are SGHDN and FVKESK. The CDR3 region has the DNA TGTGCCAGCAGCCAAGATCTGCCAGGGTTTACTGAAGCTTTCTTT. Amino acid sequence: CASSQDLPGFTEAFF.

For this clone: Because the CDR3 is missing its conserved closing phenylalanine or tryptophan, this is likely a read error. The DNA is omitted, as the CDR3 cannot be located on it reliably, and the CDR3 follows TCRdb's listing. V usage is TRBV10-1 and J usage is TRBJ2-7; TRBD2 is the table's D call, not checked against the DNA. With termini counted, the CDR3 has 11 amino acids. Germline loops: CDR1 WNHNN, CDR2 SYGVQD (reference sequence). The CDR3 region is CASSDPGLVLL.

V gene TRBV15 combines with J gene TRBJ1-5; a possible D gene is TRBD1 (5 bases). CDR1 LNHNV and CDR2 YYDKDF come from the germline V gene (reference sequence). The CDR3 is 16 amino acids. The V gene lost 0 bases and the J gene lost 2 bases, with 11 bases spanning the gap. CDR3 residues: CATSRDRGVGNQPQHF. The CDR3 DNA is TGTGCCACCAGCAGAGATCGGGGGGTTGGCAATCAGCCCCAGCATTTT.

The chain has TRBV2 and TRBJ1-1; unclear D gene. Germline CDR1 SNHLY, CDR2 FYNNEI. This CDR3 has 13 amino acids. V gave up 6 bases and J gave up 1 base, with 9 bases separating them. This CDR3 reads CASSPRQNTEAFF. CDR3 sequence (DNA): TGTGCCAGCAGCCCCAGACAGAACACTGAAGCTTTCTTT. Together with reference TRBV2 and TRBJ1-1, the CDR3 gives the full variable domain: EPEVTQTPSHQVTQMGQEVILRCVPISNHLYFYWYRQILGQKVEFLVSFYNNEISEKSEIFDDQFSVERPDGSNFTLKIRSTKLEDSAMYFCASSPRQNTEAFFGQGTRLTVV.

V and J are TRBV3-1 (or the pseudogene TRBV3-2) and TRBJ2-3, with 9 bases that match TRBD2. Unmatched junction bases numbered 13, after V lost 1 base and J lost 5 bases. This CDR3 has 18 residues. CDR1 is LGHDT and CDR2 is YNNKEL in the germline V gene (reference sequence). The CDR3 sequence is CASSQAMVQRGAGDTQYF. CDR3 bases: TGTGCCAGCAGCCAAGCCATGGTGCAGCGGGGGGCTGGAGATACGCAGTATTTT.

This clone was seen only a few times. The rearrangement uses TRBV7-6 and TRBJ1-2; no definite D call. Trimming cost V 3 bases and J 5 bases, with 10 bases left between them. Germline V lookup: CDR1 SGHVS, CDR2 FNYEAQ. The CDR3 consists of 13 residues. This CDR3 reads CASSFINSYGYTF. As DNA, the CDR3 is TGTGCCAGCAGCTTCATAAACTCGTATGGCTACACCTTC. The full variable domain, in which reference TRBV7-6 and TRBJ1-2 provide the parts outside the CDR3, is GAGVSQSPRYKVTKRGQDVALRCDPISGHVSLYWYRQALGQGPEFLTYFNYEAQQDKSGLPNDRFSAERPEGSISTLTIQRTEQRDSAMYRCASSFINSYGYTFGSGTRLTVV.

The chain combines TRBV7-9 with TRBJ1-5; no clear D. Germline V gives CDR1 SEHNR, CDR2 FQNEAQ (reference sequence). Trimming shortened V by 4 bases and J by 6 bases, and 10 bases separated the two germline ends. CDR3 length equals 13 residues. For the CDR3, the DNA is TGTGCCAGCAGCTCTGCATCATCTCAGCCCCAGCATTTT. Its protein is CASSSASSQPQHF.

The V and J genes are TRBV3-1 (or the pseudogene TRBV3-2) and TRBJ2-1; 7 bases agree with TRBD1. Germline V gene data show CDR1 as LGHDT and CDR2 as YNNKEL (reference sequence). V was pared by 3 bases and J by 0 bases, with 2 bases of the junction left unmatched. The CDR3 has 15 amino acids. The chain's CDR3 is CASSQGQNSYNEQFF. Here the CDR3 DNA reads TGTGCCAGCAGCCAGGGACAGAACTCCTACAATGAGCAGTTCTTC.

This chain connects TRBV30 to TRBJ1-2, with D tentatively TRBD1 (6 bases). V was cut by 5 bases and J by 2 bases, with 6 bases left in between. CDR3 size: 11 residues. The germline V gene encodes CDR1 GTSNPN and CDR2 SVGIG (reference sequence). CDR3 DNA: TGTGCCTGGGACAGGAACTATGGCTACACCTTC. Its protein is CAWDRNYGYTF.

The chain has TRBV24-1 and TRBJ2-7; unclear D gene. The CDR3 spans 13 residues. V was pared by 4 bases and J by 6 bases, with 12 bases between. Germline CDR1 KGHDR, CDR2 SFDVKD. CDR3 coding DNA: TGTGCCACCAGTGACCCTCCCCTCTCCGAGCAGTACTTC. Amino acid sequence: CATSDPPLSEQYF.

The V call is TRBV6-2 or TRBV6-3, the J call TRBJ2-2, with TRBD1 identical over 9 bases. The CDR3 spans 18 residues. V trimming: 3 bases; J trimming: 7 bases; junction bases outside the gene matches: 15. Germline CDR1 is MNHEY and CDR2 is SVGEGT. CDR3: CASSYTSRTGVHGGELFF. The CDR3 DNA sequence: TGTGCCAGCAGTTATACCTCCCGGACAGGGGTCCACGGCGGGGAGCTGTTTTTT.

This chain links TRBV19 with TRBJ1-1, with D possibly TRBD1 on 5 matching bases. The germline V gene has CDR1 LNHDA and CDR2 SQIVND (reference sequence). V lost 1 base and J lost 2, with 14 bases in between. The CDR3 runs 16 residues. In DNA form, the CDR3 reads TGTGCCAGTAGTATAGCTTCCGGAGGGGCAAACACTGAAGCTTTCTTT. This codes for CASSIASGGANTEAFF.

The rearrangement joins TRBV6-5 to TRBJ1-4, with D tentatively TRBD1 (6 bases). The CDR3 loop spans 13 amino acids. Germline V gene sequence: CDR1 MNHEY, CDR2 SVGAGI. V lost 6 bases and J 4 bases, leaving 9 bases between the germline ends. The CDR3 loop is CASRDSYNEKLFF. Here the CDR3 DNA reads TGTGCCAGCAGGGACAGCTATAATGAAAAACTGTTTTTT.

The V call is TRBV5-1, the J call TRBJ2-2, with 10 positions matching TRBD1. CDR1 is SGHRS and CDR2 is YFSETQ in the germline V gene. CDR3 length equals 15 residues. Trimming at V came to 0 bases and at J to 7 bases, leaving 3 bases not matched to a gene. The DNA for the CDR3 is TGCGCCAGCAGCTTGGGACAGGGGGCTGGCGGGGAGCTGTTTTTT. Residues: CASSLGQGAGGELFF.

The DNA of the CDR3 is TGTGCCTGGTCAGACTCCTATGGCTACACCTTC. Translating it yields CAWSDSYGYTF. J is TRBJ1-2 and V is TRBV30, with D unresolved. The V gene lost 5 bases and the J gene lost 4 bases, with 8 bases spanning the gap. This CDR3 has 11 residues. Germline V lookup: CDR1 GTSNPN, CDR2 SVGIG (reference sequence).

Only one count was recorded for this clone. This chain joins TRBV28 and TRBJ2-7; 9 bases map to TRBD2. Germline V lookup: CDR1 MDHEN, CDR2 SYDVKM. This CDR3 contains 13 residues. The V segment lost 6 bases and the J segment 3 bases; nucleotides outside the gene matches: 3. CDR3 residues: CASRRTSVYEQYF. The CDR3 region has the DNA TGTGCCAGCAGGAGGACTAGCGTCTACGAGCAGTACTTC.

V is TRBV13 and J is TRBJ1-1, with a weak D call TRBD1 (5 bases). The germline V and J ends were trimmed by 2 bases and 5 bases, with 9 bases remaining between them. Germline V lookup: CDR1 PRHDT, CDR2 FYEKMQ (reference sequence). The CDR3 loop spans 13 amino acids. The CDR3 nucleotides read TGTGCCAGCAGCTTATCGGGGGGGACTGAAGCTTTCTTT. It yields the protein CASSLSGGTEAFF.

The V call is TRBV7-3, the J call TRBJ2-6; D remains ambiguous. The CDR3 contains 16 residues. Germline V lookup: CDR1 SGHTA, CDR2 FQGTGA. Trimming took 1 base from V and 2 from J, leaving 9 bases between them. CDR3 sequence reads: CASSLRGGTGANVLTF. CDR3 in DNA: TGTGCCAGCAGCTTAAGGGGTGGTACTGGGGCCAACGTCCTGACTTTC.